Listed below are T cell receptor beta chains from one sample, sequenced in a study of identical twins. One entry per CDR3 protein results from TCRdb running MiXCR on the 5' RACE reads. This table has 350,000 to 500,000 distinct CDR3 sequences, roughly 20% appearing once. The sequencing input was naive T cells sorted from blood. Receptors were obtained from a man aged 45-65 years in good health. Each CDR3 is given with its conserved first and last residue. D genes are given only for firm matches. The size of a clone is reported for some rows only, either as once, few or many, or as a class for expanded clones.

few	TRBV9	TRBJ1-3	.	TGTGCCAGCAGCGTAGGCCGGGGGAGGACTGGAAACACCATATATTTT	CASSVGRGRTGNTIYF
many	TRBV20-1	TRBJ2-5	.	TGCAGTGCTAGAGATGCCAGCAGGAAGACCCAGTACTTC	CSARDASRKTQYF
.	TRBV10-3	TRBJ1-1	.	TGTATGACAAGAATGAACACTGAAGCTTTCTTT	CMTRMNTEAFF
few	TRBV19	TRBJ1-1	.	TGTGCCAGTAGTGAACCGAGGGGTAGGGACACTGAAGCTTTCTTT	CASSEPRGRDTEAFF
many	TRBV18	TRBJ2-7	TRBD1	TGTGCCAGCTCACCACCGATTCGACAGGGGTATTATCACGAGCAGTACTTC	CASSPPIRQGYYHEQYF
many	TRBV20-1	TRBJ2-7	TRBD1	TGCAGTGCTAGACCCCCCGACAGGGGAAGGGATTACGAGCAGTACTTC	CSARPPDRGRDYEQYF
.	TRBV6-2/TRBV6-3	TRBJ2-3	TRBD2	TGTGCCAGCTCCCCGCAGCGGGGCTCCACAGATACGCAGTATTTT	CASSPQRGSTDTQYF
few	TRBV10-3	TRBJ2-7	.	TGTGCCACCTCGGGGTCGGGAAGGGTTCGCCACGAGCAGTACTTC	CATSGSGRVRHEQYF
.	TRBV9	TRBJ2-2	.	TGTGCCAGCAGCGCCGACACCGGGGAGCTGTTTTTT	CASSADTGELFF
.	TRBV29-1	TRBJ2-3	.	TGCAGCGTGGCCTCCTACCCCCTGGCAGATACGCAGTATTTT	CSVASYPLADTQYF
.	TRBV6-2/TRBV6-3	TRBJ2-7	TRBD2	TGTGCCAGCAGTTCCTGGACTAGCGGGAAATACGAGCAGTACTTC	CASSSWTSGKYEQYF
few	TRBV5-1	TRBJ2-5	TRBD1	TGCGCCAGCGCCTCAAGACAGGGGTGGCAGACCCAGTACTTC	CASASRQGWQTQYF
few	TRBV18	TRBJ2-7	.	TGTGCCAGCTCACCCGAGGCAGCGCAGGTGTACGAGCAGTACTTC	CASSPEAAQVYEQYF
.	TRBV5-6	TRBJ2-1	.	TGTGCCAGCAGCTTGATCCGGGTGAGCTACAATGAGCAGTTCTTC	CASSLIRVSYNEQFF
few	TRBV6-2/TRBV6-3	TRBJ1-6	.	TGTGCCAGCGGTTGGTATAATTCACCCCTCCACTTT	CASGWYNSPLHF
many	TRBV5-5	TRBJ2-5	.	TGTGCCAGCAGCTTGGGAGAGGGGCGGCAAGAGACCCAGTACTTC	CASSLGEGRQETQYF
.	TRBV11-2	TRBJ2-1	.	TGTGCCAGCAGCTTACTTCACAATGAGCAGTTCTTC	CASSLLHNEQFF
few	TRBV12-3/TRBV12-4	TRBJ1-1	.	TGTGCCAGCAGTCACAGGGACATGAACACTGAAGCTTTCTTT	CASSHRDMNTEAFF
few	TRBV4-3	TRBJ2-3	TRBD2	TGCGCCAGCAGCTCCCAGGCGGCGGGGGGCTTCTCATTCACAGATACGCAGTATTTT	CASSSQAAGGFSFTDTQYF
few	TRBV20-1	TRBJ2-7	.	TGCAGTGCTAGAAGAGCGGGCCTCGAGCAGTACTTC	CSARRAGLEQYF
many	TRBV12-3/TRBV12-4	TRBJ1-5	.	TGTGCCAGCAGTTTTCAACCGGACCTTGCCAATCAGCCCCAGCATTTT	CASSFQPDLANQPQHF
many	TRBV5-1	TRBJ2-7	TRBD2	TGCGCCAGCAGCCCCTTTTCAGCGGGGGATTACGAGCAGTACTTC	CASSPFSAGDYEQYF
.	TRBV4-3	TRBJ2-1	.	TGCGCCAGCAGCCAAGATGGGTCGAGTTTGAATGAGCAGTTCTTC	CASSQDGSSLNEQFF
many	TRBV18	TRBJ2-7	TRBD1	TGCGCCAGCAGCCCGTCAGGGGGCTACGAGCAGTACTTC	CASSPSGGYEQYF